The sequence of this TCR beta chain was determined in a study of T cells after yellow fever vaccination. Overall study context: Where fractions had low cell numbers, libraries were prepared from them with the SMART-Seq v4 Ultra Low Input RNA kit.

Deletions cut 4 bases from V and 5 bases from J, with 11 bases between. The CDR3 extends over 12 amino acids. CDR1 and CDR2 (germline): SQVTM, ANQGSEA. This clonotype was found a few times. Antigen specificity is unknown. By 5'RACE template switching, TCR cDNA was produced, with a universal primer site and UMIs added in the process. TCRdb called the 5' RACE reads again in MiXCR, with one record for every CDR3 protein. Among 200,000 to 300,000 distinct CDR3 sequences, 10% to 15% were seen once, and the ten largest hold 0.4% to 0.65%. Overall study results and limits: At 95% to 98% for CD4 and around 91% for CD8, most primary-vaccination clones showed up again after the booster. The presence of abundant clonotypes contaminating from the bulk population was possible in FACS-sorted repertoires.

The sample was CD4+ T cells sorted from PBMCs, taken 45 days after the yellow fever booster vaccination. The chain is built from TRBV29-1 and TRBJ2-5, with TRBD2 as a possible D gene (5 bases). This receptor was obtained from a man aged 30 to 45 who received the YFV17D yellow fever vaccine. The CDR3 here is CSVALRRETQYF. Written as DNA, the CDR3 is TGCAGCGTTGCCCTTCGGAGGGAGACCCAGTACTTC. The full variable domain, its missing parts supplied by reference TRBV29-1 and TRBJ2-5, is SAVISQKPSRDICQRGTSLTIQCQVDSQVTMMFWYRQQPGQSLTLIATANQGSEATYESGFVIDKFPISRPNLTFSTLTVSNMSPEDSSIYLCSVALRRETQYFGPGTRLLVL.